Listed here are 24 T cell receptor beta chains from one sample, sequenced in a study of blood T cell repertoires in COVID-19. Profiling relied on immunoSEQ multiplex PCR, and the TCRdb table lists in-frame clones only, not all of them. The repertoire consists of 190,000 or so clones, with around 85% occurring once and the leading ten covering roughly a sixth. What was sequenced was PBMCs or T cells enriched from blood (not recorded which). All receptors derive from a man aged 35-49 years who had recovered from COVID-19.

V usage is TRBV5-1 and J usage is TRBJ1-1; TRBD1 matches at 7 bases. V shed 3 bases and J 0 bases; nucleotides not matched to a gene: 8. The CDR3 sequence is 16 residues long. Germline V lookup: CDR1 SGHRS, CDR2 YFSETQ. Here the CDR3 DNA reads TGCGCCAGCAGCTGGGGGACAGCAGTCATGAACACTGAAGCTTTCTTT. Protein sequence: CASSWGTAVMNTEAFF.

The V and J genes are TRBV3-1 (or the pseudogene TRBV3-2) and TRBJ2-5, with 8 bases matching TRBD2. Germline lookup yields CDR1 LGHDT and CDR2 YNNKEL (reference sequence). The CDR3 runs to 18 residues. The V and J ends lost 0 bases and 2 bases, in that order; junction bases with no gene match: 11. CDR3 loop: CASSQDGGEGGGQETQYF. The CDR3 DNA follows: TGTGCCAGCAGCCAAGATGGGGGCGAAGGCGGGGGGCAAGAGACCCAGTACTTC.

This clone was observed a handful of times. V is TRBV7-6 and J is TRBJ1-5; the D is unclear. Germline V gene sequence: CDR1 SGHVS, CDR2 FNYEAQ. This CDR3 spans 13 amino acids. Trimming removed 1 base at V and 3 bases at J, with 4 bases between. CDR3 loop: CASSLGHNQPQHF. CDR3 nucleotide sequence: TGTGCCAGCAGCTTAGGACACAATCAGCCCCAGCATTTT.

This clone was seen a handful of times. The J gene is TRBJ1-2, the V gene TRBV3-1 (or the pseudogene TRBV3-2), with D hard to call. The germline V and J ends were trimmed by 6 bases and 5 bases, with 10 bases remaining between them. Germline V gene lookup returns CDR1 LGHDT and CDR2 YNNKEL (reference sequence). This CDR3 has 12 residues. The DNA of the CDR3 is TGTGCCAGCAGGAGCTCCTTGTATGGCTACACCTTC. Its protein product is CASRSSLYGYTF.

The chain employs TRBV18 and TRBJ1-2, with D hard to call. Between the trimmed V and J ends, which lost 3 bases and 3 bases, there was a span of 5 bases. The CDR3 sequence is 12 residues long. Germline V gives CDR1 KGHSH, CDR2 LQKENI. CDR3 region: CASSPEDYGYTF. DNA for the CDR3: TGTGCCAGCTCACCTGAGGACTATGGCTACACCTTC.

The CDR3: CASSLGTSGSYEQYF. Written as DNA, the CDR3 is TGTGCCAGCAGCTTAGGGACTAGCGGATCCTACGAGCAGTACTTC. The V gene is TRBV7-2, the J gene TRBJ2-7; TRBD2 matches 10 bases. The V segment lost 1 base and the J segment 1 base; nucleotides outside the gene matches: 1. CDR3 length: 15 residues. Germline V CDR1 and CDR2: SGHTA, FQGNSA.

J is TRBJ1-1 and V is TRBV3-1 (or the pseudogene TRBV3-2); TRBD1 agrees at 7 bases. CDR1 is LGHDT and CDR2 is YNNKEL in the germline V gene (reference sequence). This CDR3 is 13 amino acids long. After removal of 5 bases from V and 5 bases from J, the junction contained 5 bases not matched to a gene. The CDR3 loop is CASSGTGDTEAFF. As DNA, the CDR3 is TGTGCCAGCAGCGGTACAGGGGATACTGAAGCTTTCTTT.

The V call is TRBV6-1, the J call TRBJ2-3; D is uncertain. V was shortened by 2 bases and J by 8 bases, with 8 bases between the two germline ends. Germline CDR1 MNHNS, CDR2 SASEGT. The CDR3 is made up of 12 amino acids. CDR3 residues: CASSESLRTQYF. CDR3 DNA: TGTGCCAGCAGTGAATCCCTCCGTACGCAGTATTTT.

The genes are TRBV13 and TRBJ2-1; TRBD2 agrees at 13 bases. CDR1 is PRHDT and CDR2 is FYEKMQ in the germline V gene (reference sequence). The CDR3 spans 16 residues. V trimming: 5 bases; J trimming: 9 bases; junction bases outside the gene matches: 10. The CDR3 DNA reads TGTGCCAGCAGCCAACTAGCGGGAGGGCCCTCGGGTGAGCAGTTCTTC. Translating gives CASSQLAGGPSGEQFF. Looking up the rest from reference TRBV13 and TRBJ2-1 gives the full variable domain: AAGVIQSPRHLIKEKRETATLKCYPIPRHDTVYWYQQGPGQDPQFLISFYEKMQSDKGSIPDRFSAQQFSDYHSELNMSSLELGDSALYFCASSQLAGGPSGEQFFGPGTRLTVL.

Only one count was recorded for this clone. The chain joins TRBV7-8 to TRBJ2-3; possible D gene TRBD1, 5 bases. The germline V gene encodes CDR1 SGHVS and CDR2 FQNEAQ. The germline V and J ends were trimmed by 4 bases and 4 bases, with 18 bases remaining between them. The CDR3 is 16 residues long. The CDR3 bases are TGTGCCAGCAGCTCGCTTCAGGGTATCGGCGCAGATACGCAGTATTTT. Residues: CASSSLQGIGADTQYF.

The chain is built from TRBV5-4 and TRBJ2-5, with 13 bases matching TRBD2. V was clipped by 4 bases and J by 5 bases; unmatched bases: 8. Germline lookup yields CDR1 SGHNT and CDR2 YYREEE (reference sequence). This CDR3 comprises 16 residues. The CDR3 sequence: CASSPRTSGSLETQYF. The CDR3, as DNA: TGTGCCAGCAGCCCCCGGACTAGCGGGAGTCTGGAGACCCAGTACTTC. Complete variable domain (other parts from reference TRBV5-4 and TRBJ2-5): ETGVTQSPTHLIKTRGQQVTLRCSSQSGHNTVSWYQQALGQGPQFIFQYYREEENGRGNFPPRFSGLQFPNYSSELNVNALELDDSALYLCASSPRTSGSLETQYFGPGTRLLVL.

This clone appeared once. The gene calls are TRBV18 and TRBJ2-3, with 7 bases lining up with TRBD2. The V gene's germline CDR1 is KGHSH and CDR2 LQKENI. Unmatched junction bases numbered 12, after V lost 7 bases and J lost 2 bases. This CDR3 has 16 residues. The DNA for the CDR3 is TGTGCCAGCTTACAGCAGCTAGCGGTCTTCACAGATACGCAGTATTTT. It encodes CASLQQLAVFTDTQYF.

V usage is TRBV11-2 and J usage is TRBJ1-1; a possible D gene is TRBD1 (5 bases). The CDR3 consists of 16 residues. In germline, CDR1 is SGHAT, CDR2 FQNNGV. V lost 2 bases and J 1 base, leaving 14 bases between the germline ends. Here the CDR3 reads CASSLQPGQANTEAFF. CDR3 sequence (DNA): TGTGCCAGCAGCTTACAGCCAGGGCAGGCGAACACTGAAGCTTTCTTT.

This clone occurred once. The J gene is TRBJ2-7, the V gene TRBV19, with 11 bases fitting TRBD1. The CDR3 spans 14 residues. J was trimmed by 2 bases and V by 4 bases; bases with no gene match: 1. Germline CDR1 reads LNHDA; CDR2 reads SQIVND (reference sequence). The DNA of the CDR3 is TGTGCCAGTAGTACGGGACAGGGGGCCTACGAGCAGTACTTC. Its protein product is CASSTGQGAYEQYF.

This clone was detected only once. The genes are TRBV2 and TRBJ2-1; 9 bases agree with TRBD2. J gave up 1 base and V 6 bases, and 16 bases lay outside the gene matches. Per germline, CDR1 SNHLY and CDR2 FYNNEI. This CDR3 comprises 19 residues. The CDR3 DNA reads TGTGCCAGCAGCCCCCGGTTCGGGGCGGGAGGGCGGTCCTACAATGAGCAGTTCTTC. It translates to CASSPRFGAGGRSYNEQFF.

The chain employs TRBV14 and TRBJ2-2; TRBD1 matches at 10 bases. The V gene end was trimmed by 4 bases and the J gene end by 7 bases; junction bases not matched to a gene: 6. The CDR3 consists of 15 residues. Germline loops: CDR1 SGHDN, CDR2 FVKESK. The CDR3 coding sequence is TGTGCCAGCAGCCTTCGGACAGGGGGGGACGGGGAGCTGTTTTTT. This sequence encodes CASSLRTGGDGELFF. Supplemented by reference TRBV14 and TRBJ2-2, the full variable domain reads EAGVTQFPSHSVIEKGQTVTLRCDPISGHDNLYWYRRVMGKEIKFLLHFVKESKQDESGMPNNRFLAERTGGTYSTLKVQPAELEDSGVYFCASSLRTGGDGELFFGEGSRLTVL.

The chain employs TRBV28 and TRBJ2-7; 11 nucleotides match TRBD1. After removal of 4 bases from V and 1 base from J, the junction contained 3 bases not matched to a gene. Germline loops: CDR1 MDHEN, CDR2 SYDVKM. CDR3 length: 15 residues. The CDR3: CASSSGQGGSYEQYF. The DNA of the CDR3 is TGTGCCAGCAGTTCGGGACAGGGGGGTTCCTACGAGCAGTACTTC.

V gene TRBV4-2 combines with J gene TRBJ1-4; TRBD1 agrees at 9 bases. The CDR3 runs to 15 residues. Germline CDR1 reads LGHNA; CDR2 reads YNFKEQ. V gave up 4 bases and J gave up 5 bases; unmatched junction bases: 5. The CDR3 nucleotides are TGTGCCAGCAGCCTCGGGACAGGGCCAAATGAAAAACTGTTTTTT. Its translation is CASSLGTGPNEKLFF.

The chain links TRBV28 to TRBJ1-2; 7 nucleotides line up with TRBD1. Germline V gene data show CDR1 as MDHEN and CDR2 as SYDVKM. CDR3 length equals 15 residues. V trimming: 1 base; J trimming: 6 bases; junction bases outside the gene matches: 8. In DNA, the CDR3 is TGTGCCAGCAGTTTATTAGGACAGGTTGGGGATGGCTACACCTTC. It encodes CASSLLGQVGDGYTF.

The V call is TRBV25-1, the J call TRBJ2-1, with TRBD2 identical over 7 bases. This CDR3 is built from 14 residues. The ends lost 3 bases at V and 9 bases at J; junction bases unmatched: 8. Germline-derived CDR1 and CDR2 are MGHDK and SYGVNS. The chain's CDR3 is CASSEGRDSSEQFF. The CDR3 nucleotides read TGTGCCAGCAGTGAGGGGAGGGACTCCAGTGAGCAGTTCTTC.

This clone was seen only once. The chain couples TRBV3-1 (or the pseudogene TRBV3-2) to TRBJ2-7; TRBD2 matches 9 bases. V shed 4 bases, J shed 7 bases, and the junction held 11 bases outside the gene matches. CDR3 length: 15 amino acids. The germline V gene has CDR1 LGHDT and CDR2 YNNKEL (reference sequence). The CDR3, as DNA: TGTGCCAGCAGCCCTCCCGTGGCGGGAGGGGGAGAGCAGTACTTC. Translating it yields CASSPPVAGGGEQYF.

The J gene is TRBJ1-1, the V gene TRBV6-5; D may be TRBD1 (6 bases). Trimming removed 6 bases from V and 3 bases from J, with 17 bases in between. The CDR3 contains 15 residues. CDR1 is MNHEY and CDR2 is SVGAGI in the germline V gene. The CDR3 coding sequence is TGTGCCAGCAGGAATCGGAGACAGGTCCACACTGAAGCTTTCTTT. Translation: CASRNRRQVHTEAFF.

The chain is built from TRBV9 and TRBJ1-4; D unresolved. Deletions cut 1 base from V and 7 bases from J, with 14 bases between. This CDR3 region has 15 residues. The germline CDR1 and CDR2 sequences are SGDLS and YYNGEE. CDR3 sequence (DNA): TGTGCCAGCAGCGTAAACGGTGAAACCCTTGAAAAACTGTTTTTT. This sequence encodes CASSVNGETLEKLFF.

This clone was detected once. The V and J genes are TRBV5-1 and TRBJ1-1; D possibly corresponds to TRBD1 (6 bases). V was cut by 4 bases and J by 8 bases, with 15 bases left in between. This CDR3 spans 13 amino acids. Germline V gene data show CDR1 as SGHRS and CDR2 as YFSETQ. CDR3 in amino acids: CASSRVDRSEAFF. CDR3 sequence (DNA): TGCGCCAGCAGCCGGGTGGACAGATCAGAAGCTTTCTTT.